Shown below are 20 T cell receptor beta chains from a single sample sequenced in a study of T cells in Graves' hyperthyroidism and ophthalmopathy. RNA transcripts provided the source from which TCR beta CDR3 regions were amplified. TCR CDR3 regions were first amplified by RT-PCR with HTBI primers. TCRdb fed the multiplex PCR reads into MiXCR, producing one record per CDR3 protein. Here the sample spans a few hundred thousand distinct CDR3 sequences, 17% being singletons. The material sequenced was blood. The receptors come from a woman under 30 with Graves' ophthalmopathy.

This clonotype was counted between two and nine times. The rearrangement joins TRBV6-2 or TRBV6-3 to TRBJ2-1, with unresolved D. Germline CDR1 is MNHEY and CDR2 is SVGEGT. V was clipped by 0 bases and J by 3 bases, with 12 bases between them. This CDR3 is 16 amino acids long. The CDR3 nucleotides are TGTGCCAGCAGTTACTCGAATTCTTGGCACTACAATGAGCAGTTCTTC. Encoded protein: CASSYSNSWHYNEQFF.

The chain has TRBV7-9 and TRBJ2-7, with 11 bases aligning to TRBD1. This CDR3 region has 15 residues. V dropped 1 base and J dropped 6; count of bases not matched to a gene: 5. Germline V gene lookup returns CDR1 SEHNR and CDR2 FQNEAQ (reference sequence). DNA for the CDR3: TGTGCCAGCAGCTTAGAGGCCGGGACAGGGGGCGAGCAGTACTTC. Amino acids: CASSLEAGTGGEQYF.

This clonotype was seen at least ten times. This chain connects TRBV5-1 to TRBJ1-1, with D tentatively TRBD1 (6 bases). From germline, CDR1 is SGHRS and CDR2 YFSETQ. The CDR3 covers 14 residues. V shed 0 bases and J shed 1 base, with 7 bases lying between them. The CDR3 sequence is CASSLGDKNTEAFF. The CDR3, as DNA: TGCGCCAGCAGCTTGGGGGACAAGAACACTGAAGCTTTCTTT. Supplemented by reference TRBV5-1 and TRBJ1-1, the full variable domain reads KAGVTQTPRYLIKTRGQQVTLSCSPISGHRSVSWYQQTPGQGLQFLFEYFSETQRNKGNFPGRFSGRQFSNSRSEMNVSTLELGDSALYLCASSLGDKNTEAFFGQGTRLTVV.

This clonotype was recorded many times. This chain uses TRBV12-3 or TRBV12-4 with TRBJ2-7; 9 positions match TRBD1. The CDR3 has 14 amino acids. The V and J ends lost 8 bases and 0 bases, in that order; junction bases with no gene match: 5. CDR3 coding DNA: TGTGCCAGCGGGAGACAGGGGGTCTCCTACGAGCAGTACTTC. It is translated as CASGRQGVSYEQYF.

The chain uses TRBV27 and TRBJ2-2; D perhaps matches TRBD2 (5 bases). Trimming left V 6 bases short and J 4 bases short, with 18 bases between. The germline V gene has CDR1 MNHEY and CDR2 SMNVEV (reference sequence). The CDR3 covers 16 residues. The CDR3: CASRPSFGEFTGELFF. CDR3 DNA: TGTGCCAGCAGGCCCAGCTTCGGGGAATTCACCGGGGAGCTGTTTTTT.

The chain links TRBV6-5 to TRBJ2-2; D is possibly TRBD1 (5 bases). CDR1 and CDR2 from the germline V gene are MNHEY and SVGAGI. CDR3 size: 16 residues. Trimming stripped 0 bases from V and 0 bases from J, with 8 bases between. The CDR3 loop is CASSYSSRANTGELFF. The CDR3 DNA follows: TGTGCCAGCAGTTACTCCAGCAGGGCGAACACCGGGGAGCTGTTTTTT.

This clonotype came up many times. The V and J genes are TRBV20-1 and TRBJ1-5; tentatively, D is TRBD1 (6 bases). This CDR3 is built from 15 residues. Deletions cut 2 bases from V and 0 bases from J, with 11 bases between. Germline values: CDR1 DFQATT, CDR2 SNEGSKA (reference sequence). The CDR3: CSARRTVYSNQPQHF. The CDR3 DNA is TGCAGTGCTAGACGGACAGTTTATAGCAATCAGCCCCAGCATTTT.

The chain has TRBV5-1 and TRBJ2-3; D is tentatively TRBD1 or TRBD2 (5 bases each). This CDR3 contains 14 residues. In germline, CDR1 is SGHRS, CDR2 YFSETQ. Trimming shortened V by 1 base and J by 5 bases, and 11 bases separated the two germline ends. The CDR3 DNA follows: TGCGCCAGCAGCTTGACGGGGCCTCTAGATACGCAGTATTTT. This encodes CASSLTGPLDTQYF.

This clonotype appeared many times. The chain has TRBV5-1 and TRBJ2-5; D is ambiguous. This CDR3 has 15 residues. Germline CDR1 SGHRS, CDR2 YFSETQ. Trimming cost V 0 bases and J 1 base, with 10 bases left between them. CDR3 nucleotide sequence: TGCGCCAGCAGCTTGGATGCCAGATCCCAAGAGACCCAGTACTTC. It encodes CASSLDARSQETQYF.

As for this clonotype: Relative to the germline gene, one junction end is altered; a read error may explain this. The chain links TRBV5-6 to TRBJ1-1; D is possibly TRBD1 (5 bases). The CDR3 length is 13 residues. The germline V gene encodes CDR1 SGHDT and CDR2 YYEEEE. The CDR3 DNA sequence: TGTGCCAGCAGCCCGGTGGAGGGGACTGAAGCTCTCTTT. It translates to CASSPVEGTEALF. Filled out from reference TRBV5-6 and TRBJ1-1, the complete variable domain reads DAGVTQSPTHLIKTRGQQVTLRCSPKSGHDTVSWYQQALGQGPQFIFQYYEEEERQRGNFPDRFSGHQFPNYSSELNVNALLLGDSALYLCASSPVEGTEALFGQGTRLTVV.

This clonotype has just a few counts. The DNA for the CDR3 is TGCGCCAGCAGCCAAGAATGGACAACTGGAAACACCATATATTTT. Translated, it gives CASSQEWTTGNTIYF. The chain carries TRBV4-3 and TRBJ1-3; a possible D gene is TRBD1 (5 bases). The CDR3 length is 15 residues. Trimming removed 0 bases at V and 2 bases at J, with 8 bases between. Germline lookup yields CDR1 LGHNA and CDR2 YSLEER.

This clonotype was counted ten times or more. The chain couples TRBV2 to TRBJ1-1; D not certain. CDR3 length: 15 residues. V lost 0 bases to trimming and J lost 1 base, with 9 bases between them. Germline V gene data show CDR1 as SNHLY and CDR2 as FYNNEI. The CDR3 loop reads CASSEALPGNTEAFF. The CDR3 nucleotides are TGTGCCAGCAGTGAAGCGCTTCCAGGGAACACTGAAGCTTTCTTT.

There are a few counts of this clonotype. The genes are TRBV18 and TRBJ1-1; D is uncertain. This CDR3 is 15 amino acids long. CDR1 KGHSH and CDR2 LQKENI come from the germline V gene. V dropped 3 bases and J dropped 1 base, with 12 bases sitting between them. CDR3 coding DNA: TGTGCCAGCTCACCTTCCCAAGTAGCGAACACTGAAGCTTTCTTT. As protein: CASSPSQVANTEAFF.

This rearrangement joins TRBV24-1 to TRBJ2-3, with TRBD1 identical over 8 bases. CDR1 and CDR2 from the germline V gene are KGHDR and SFDVKD. CDR3 size: 14 residues. J lost 6 bases, V lost 6 bases, and 7 bases had no gene match. The CDR3 DNA is TGTGCCACCAGTCAGGAGACAGGGGCCGATACGCAGTATTTT. This encodes CATSQETGADTQYF.

This clonotype has at least ten counts. The V and J genes are TRBV28 and TRBJ1-2; 7 bases fit TRBD1. J lost 4 bases, V lost 2 bases, and 4 bases had no gene match. The germline CDR1 and CDR2 sequences are MDHEN and SYDVKM. The CDR3 extends over 14 amino acids. In DNA form, the CDR3 reads TGTGCCAGCAGTTTAACAGGGGAGGCCTATGGCTACACCTTC. It codes for CASSLTGEAYGYTF.

This chain uses TRBV4-1 with TRBJ1-2, with 9 bases matching TRBD1. V shed 3 bases and J 9 bases; nucleotides not matched to a gene: 8. Germline CDR1 reads MGHRA; CDR2 reads YSYEKL. The length of the CDR3 is 14 residues. CDR3 sequence reads: CASSQGTGTVSYTF. In DNA form, the CDR3 reads TGCGCCAGCAGCCAGGGGACAGGGACTGTCAGCTACACCTTC.

The sample holds many counts of this clonotype. The chain uses TRBV7-6 and TRBJ2-5; D gene unclear. The V end was cut by 6 bases, the J end by 5 bases, with 16 bases between. This CDR3 contains 14 residues. Germline V gives CDR1 SGHVS, CDR2 FNYEAQ. CDR3 protein: CASSVEWMMETQYF. The CDR3 nucleotides read TGTGCCAGCAGTGTGGAGTGGATGATGGAGACCCAGTACTTC.

This clonotype showed up many times. J is TRBJ2-1 and V is TRBV28; 9 bases agree with TRBD1. V shed 7 bases, J shed 7 bases, and the junction held 23 bases outside the gene matches. The CDR3 consists of 19 residues. In germline, CDR1 is MDHEN, CDR2 SYDVKM. The CDR3 DNA is TGTGCCAGCAAAGCCCACAGGGGGCGAATCTTTTTTGATCGAAATGAGCAGTTCTTC. It specifies CASKAHRGRIFFDRNEQFF. Full variable domain (missing parts from reference TRBV28 and TRBJ2-1): DVKVTQSSRYLVKRTGEKVFLECVQDMDHENMFWYRQDPGLGLRLIYFSYDVKMKEKGDIPEGYSVSREKKERFSLILESASTNQTSMYLCASKAHRGRIFFDRNEQFFGPGTRLTVL.

This chain uses TRBV7-2 with TRBJ2-2, with 8 bases lining up with TRBD1. J gave up 6 bases and V 5 bases, and 11 bases lay outside the gene matches. CDR1 and CDR2 (germline): SGHTA, FQGNSA. This CDR3 has 16 residues. CDR3 region: CASSPNRGNPSGELFF. DNA of the CDR3: TGTGCCAGCAGCCCAAACAGGGGGAACCCGTCCGGGGAGCTGTTTTTT.

V gene TRBV2 combines with J gene TRBJ2-5; perhaps TRBD2 as D (5 bases). Germline V gene sequence: CDR1 SNHLY, CDR2 FYNNEI. The CDR3 has 15 residues. Trimming removed 1 base from V and 4 bases from J, with 13 bases in between. The CDR3 DNA is TGTGCCAGCAGTGAAGAAAGAGGGCGGGTAGAGACCCAGTACTTC. Its translation: CASSEERGRVETQYF. The full variable domain, with the rest looked up from reference TRBV2 and TRBJ2-5, is EPEVTQTPSHQVTQMGQEVILRCVPISNHLYFYWYRQILGQKVEFLVSFYNNEISEKSEIFDDQFSVERPDGSNFTLKIRSTKLEDSAMYFCASSEERGRVETQYFGPGTRLLVL.